This T cell receptor (beta chain) was identified during a study of blood T cell repertoires in COVID-19. Overall study: Sample material is recorded as cDNA or gDNA derived from T cells, B-cell-depleted T cells, or PBMCs.

This CDR3 contains 17 residues. V was shortened by 5 bases and J by 2 bases, with 20 bases between the two germline ends. Germline assignment: CDR1 SNHLY and CDR2 FYNNEI. This clone appeared a single time. Repertoires were generated with immunoSEQ multiplex PCR, while TCRdb's copy carries only in-frame clones and drops some. The sample carries 330,000 or so clones, roughly 88% recorded once. Across 20 to 25 US areas, participants ranged in age from 18 to 89 years. The clonotype was recovered from a man aged 25 to 40 who had recovered from COVID-19. J is TRBJ2-3 and V is TRBV2, with a possible D match to TRBD1 (6 bases). The source material was PBMCs or T cells enriched from blood (not recorded which). The CDR3 coding sequence is TGTGCCAGCAGTTTTAGGGGGACCGTTGCGTCCACAGATACGCAGTATTTT. Amino acid sequence: CASSFRGTVASTDTQYF.